These 17 T cell receptor beta chains share one sample of origin, sequenced in a study of blood T cell repertoires in COVID-19 (TCRdb year 2020). Library preparation was by the immunoSEQ multiplex PCR assay. Imported from immuneACCESS, the table was reduced by TCRdb to in-frame sequences with V and J called. These copies leave out some clones; in studies compared against another copy, an unresolved V gene accounts for under half, and the cause of the remainder is not known. The sample data list approximately 200,000 clones, and about nine tenths of these were observed just once. Of the sample, less than 1.5% is held by the ten largest clones. Sequencing input: PBMCs or T cells enriched from blood (not recorded which). All receptors derive from a man aged 25 to 45 who had recovered from COVID-19.

The V call is TRBV19, the J call TRBJ1-3; D not resolved. The CDR3 has 18 residues. In germline, CDR1 is LNHDA, CDR2 SQIVND (reference sequence). Trimming pared 6 bases from V and 5 bases from J, leaving 26 bases between. CDR3 protein: CASSKDPGGTLARNTIYF. CDR3 sequence (DNA): TGTGCCAGTAGCAAAGACCCGGGAGGTACATTGGCTCGAAACACCATATATTTT.

V usage is TRBV2 and J usage is TRBJ1-1; D possibly corresponds to TRBD1 (5 bases). The CDR3 sequence is 13 residues long. V lost 7 bases, J lost 0 bases, and 9 bases lay in between. Germline-derived CDR1 and CDR2 are SNHLY and FYNNEI. CDR3 bases: TGTGCCAGCAACTCGGACATGAACACTGAAGCTTTCTTT. This sequence encodes CASNSDMNTEAFF.

This chain connects TRBV28 to TRBJ2-3; TRBD2 matches 7 bases. V gave up 2 bases and J gave up 6 bases; unmatched junction bases: 11. Germline CDR1 is MDHEN and CDR2 is SYDVKM. This CDR3 contains 16 residues. The CDR3 nucleotides are TGTGCCAGCAGTTTACAGGCGGGAGTGGGGGGGGATACGCAGTATTTT. It specifies CASSLQAGVGGDTQYF.

This chain links TRBV28 with TRBJ2-1, with D tentatively TRBD2 (8 bases). V lost 8 bases and J lost 7, with 33 bases in between. The germline gives CDR1 MDHEN, CDR2 SYDVKM. The CDR3 is 19 residues long. CDR3 sequence: CASAYPGQMEREFRNEQFF. The CDR3 DNA reads TGTGCCAGCGCATACCCGGGACAGATGGAGCGGGAGTTCAGGAATGAGCAGTTCTTC.

The chain links TRBV4-1 to TRBJ1-1, with D maybe TRBD1 (6 bases). Germline CDR1 MGHRA, CDR2 YSYEKL. This CDR3 contains 18 residues. V lost 1 base, J lost 0 bases, and 18 bases lay in between. This CDR3 is CASSQVAIQGPMNTEAFF. The CDR3 DNA reads as TGCGCCAGCAGCCAAGTTGCGATACAGGGCCCGATGAACACTGAAGCTTTCTTT.

The rearrangement links TRBV6-5 to TRBJ1-3; 8 bases match TRBD1. Germline V CDR1 and CDR2: MNHEY, SVGAGI. The CDR3 has 14 amino acids. V dropped 2 bases and J dropped 8; count of bases not matched to a gene: 5. CDR3 residues: CASSYQDRADTIYF. CDR3 nucleotide sequence: TGTGCCAGCAGTTACCAGGACAGGGCGGACACCATATATTTT.

This clone has just one count. The rearrangement uses TRBV7-2 and TRBJ2-5, with a tentative D call TRBD2 (5 bases). Germline V CDR1 and CDR2: SGHTA, FQGNSA. This CDR3 has 17 amino acids. V lost 1 base and J lost 0, with 15 bases in between. CDR3 sequence: CASSLGGRGTYQETQYF. In nucleotides, the CDR3 is TGTGCCAGCAGCTTAGGGGGTCGGGGTACGTACCAAGAGACCCAGTACTTC.

This clone was observed a single time. The V and J genes are TRBV3-1 (or the pseudogene TRBV3-2) and TRBJ2-1; 12 nucleotides align to TRBD2. This CDR3 contains 16 residues. In germline, CDR1 is LGHDT, CDR2 YNNKEL (reference sequence). The V gene end was trimmed by 1 base and the J gene end by 4 bases; junction bases not matched to a gene: 2. The chain's CDR3 is CASSQGGLAGYNEQFF. The CDR3 DNA is TGTGCCAGCAGCCAAGGTGGACTAGCGGGATACAATGAGCAGTTCTTC.

This clone occurred once. At one boundary the junction diverges from the germline segment, which might be a read error. The chain combines TRBV9 with TRBJ2-7; 10 positions agree with TRBD2. The CDR3 has 14 residues. Germline assignment: CDR1 SGDLS and CDR2 YYNGEE. For the CDR3, the DNA is TGTGCCAGTAGCGGGGGGCCGAGCTCCTACGAGCAGTACTTC. Its protein is CASSGGPSSYEQYF.

The chain employs TRBV30 and TRBJ2-3, with TRBD2 as a possible D gene (5 bases). Trimming removed 0 bases at V and 6 bases at J, with 25 bases between. Germline-derived CDR1 and CDR2 are GTSNPN and SVGIG (reference sequence). The CDR3 is 18 amino acids. The CDR3 DNA sequence: TGTGCCTGGAGTGTACAAATGTTCGTGGGAGAGGTGGTTGATACGCAGTATTTT. As protein: CAWSVQMFVGEVVDTQYF.

The J gene is TRBJ2-5, the V gene TRBV5-4; 9 bases line up with TRBD2. Trimming cost V 3 bases and J 5 bases; bases outside gene matches: 11. CDR1 and CDR2 from the germline V gene are SGHNT and YYREEE (reference sequence). The CDR3 covers 16 residues. The CDR3 protein is CASSSLSSGRMETQYF. CDR3 DNA sequence: TGTGCCAGCAGCTCCCTGAGTAGCGGGAGAATGGAGACCCAGTACTTC.

The chain links TRBV25-1 to TRBJ1-6; D not resolved. Per the germline V gene, CDR1 is MGHDK and CDR2 is SYGVNS. Trimming took 1 base from V and 8 from J, leaving 12 bases between them. The CDR3 spans 15 residues. DNA for the CDR3: TGTGCCAGCAGTGAATTTTCCGATGGCTATTCACCCCTCCACTTT. Its protein is CASSEFSDGYSPLHF.

This chain uses TRBV11-2 with TRBJ1-5, with D perhaps TRBD1 (6 bases). Looked up from germline, CDR1 is SGHAT and CDR2 is FQNNGV. The CDR3 covers 14 residues. Trimming stripped 1 base from V and 7 bases from J, with 11 bases between. CDR3 nucleotides: TGTGCCAGCAGCTTAGGGGGACAACCACAGCCCCAGCATTTT. As protein: CASSLGGQPQPQHF.

The chain couples TRBV3-1 (or the pseudogene TRBV3-2) to TRBJ2-1, with 16 bases lining up with TRBD2. This CDR3 has 18 residues. CDR1 is LGHDT, CDR2 YNNKEL, per germline (reference sequence). V trimming: 2 bases; J trimming: 3 bases; junction bases outside the gene matches: 4. CDR3 DNA sequence: TGTGCCAGCAGCCAACCGGGACTAGCGGGGGGGCACTACAATGAGCAGTTCTTC. It specifies CASSQPGLAGGHYNEQFF.

In this sample, this clone turned up once. The chain couples TRBV27 to TRBJ2-7, with 7 bases matching TRBD1. Germline CDR1 is MNHEY and CDR2 is SMNVEV (reference sequence). The V and J ends lost 7 bases and 2 bases, in that order; junction bases with no gene match: 5. This CDR3 has 13 residues. The DNA of the CDR3 is TGTGCCAGCAAGGACAGGATAACCTACGAGCAGTACTTC. Amino acid sequence: CASKDRITYEQYF.

V and J are TRBV4-3 and TRBJ2-1; 11 bases line up with TRBD2. This CDR3 contains 19 residues. V gave up 0 bases and J gave up 9 bases; unmatched junction bases: 16. The germline V gene has CDR1 LGHNA and CDR2 YSLEER. DNA for the CDR3: TGCGCCAGCAGCCAAGATCGCGCTAGGCTAGCGGGGGGCCAGGGTGAGCAGTTCTTC. Protein product: CASSQDRARLAGGQGEQFF.

This chain joins TRBV10-3 and TRBJ1-5; TRBD1 agrees at 7 bases. The germline V gene has CDR1 ENHRY and CDR2 SYGVKD. The CDR3 sequence is 16 residues long. V lost 0 bases to trimming and J lost 7 bases; unmatched junction nucleotides: 9. The CDR3 protein is CAISESSSDRVQPQHF. Here the CDR3 DNA reads TGTGCCATCAGTGAGTCCTCCAGCGACAGGGTGCAGCCCCAGCATTTT.